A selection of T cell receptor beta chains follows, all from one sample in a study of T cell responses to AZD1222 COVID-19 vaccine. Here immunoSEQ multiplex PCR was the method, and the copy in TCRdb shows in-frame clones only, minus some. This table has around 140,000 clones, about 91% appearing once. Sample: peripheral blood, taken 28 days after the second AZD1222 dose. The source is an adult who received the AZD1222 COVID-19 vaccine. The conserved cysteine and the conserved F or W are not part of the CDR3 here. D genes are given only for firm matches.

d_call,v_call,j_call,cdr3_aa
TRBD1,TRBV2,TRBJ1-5,ASRSDRGRLQPQH
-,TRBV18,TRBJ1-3,ASSPRTPSGNTIY
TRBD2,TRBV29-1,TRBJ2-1,SAQIAGGPENNEQF
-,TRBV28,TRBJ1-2,ASSPTERRLYGYT
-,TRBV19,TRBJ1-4,ASSQGQVNEKLF
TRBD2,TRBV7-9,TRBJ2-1,ASSPWLAGGGEQF
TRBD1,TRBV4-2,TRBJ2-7,ASSQDRGQGPFEQY
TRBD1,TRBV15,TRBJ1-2,ATSRERGQGQYGYT
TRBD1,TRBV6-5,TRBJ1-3,ASSYSTGSGNTIY
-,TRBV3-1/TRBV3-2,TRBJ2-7,ASSQAGRAYEQY
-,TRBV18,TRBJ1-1,ASSPATGIGEAF
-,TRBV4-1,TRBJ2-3,ASSQSRPNTDTQY
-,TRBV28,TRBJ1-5,ASSPGLRGNNQPQH
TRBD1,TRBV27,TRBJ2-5,ASSSGQGFGETQY
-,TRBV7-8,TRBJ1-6,ASSLVAGINSPLH
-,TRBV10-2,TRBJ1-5,ASSGGEQPQH
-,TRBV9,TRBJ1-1,ASSGPGKVVEAF
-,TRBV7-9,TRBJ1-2,ASISGGANYGYT
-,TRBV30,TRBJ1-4,AWSPTSNEKLF
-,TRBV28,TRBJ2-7,ASRRYEQY
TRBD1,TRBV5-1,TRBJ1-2,ASSADSTGWGYT
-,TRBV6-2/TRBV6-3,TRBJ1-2,ASSTSAGYT
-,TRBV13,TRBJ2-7,ASSPGGSGGPKSYEQY
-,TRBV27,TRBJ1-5,ASGSYRERNQPQH
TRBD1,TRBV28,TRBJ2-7,ASTIGTGWHEQY
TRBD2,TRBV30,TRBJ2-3,ALTSGSTDTQY
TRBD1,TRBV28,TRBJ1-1,ASSEDTGGITEAF
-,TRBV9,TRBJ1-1,ASSVAGRPNTEAF
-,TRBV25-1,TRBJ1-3,ASSDLFSGNTIY
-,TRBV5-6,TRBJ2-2,ASSLVSPTGELF
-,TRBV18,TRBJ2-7,ASSPGSKFEQY
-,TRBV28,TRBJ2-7,ASTETQGRAEQY
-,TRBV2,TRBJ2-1,ASSEGSGTEQF
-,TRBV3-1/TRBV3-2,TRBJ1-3,ASSQAHHSAGTGYGNTIY
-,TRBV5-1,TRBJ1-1,ASSLVTGQLLEAF
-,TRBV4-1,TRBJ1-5,ASSQDLAQNNQPQH
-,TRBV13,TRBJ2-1,ASSLGHGNEQF
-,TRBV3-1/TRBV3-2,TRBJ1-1,ASSLSLGGMNTEAF
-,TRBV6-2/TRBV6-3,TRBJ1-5,ASSYAGGRVSQPQH